Detailed here is one TCR beta chain. This table comes from immunoSEQ multiplex PCR, and its TCRdb copy is limited to in-frame clones, with some not included. The table lists under 300,000 clones, under 95% of them singletons, with approximately 2.4% in the top ten. These data originate in a study of blood T cell repertoires in COVID-19. The germline V gene encodes CDR1 SGHNT and CDR2 YYREEE (reference sequence). The CDR3 runs to 15 residues. Trimming took 2 bases from V and 3 from J; bases not matched to a gene: 7. Sequenced material: PBMCs or T cells enriched from blood (not recorded which). The receptor was isolated from a middle-aged woman with acute COVID-19. The chain carries TRBV5-4 and TRBJ1-1, with TRBD1 identical over 7 bases. The CDR3 DNA is TGTGCCAGCAGCTTCAGACAGGGATCGTACACTGAAGCTTTCTTT. The encoded protein is CASSFRQGSYTEAFF.